Following are 3 T cell receptor beta chains from one sample sequenced in a study of T cell responses to AZD1222 COVID-19 vaccine. Some clones are missing from TCRdb's copy, which holds only in-frame ones; the method was immunoSEQ multiplex PCR. The sample carries 90,000 or so clones, roughly 88% recorded once. The source material was peripheral blood, sampled on day 0 of AZD1222 vaccination. The receptors come from an adult in good health.

The chain uses TRBV5-6 and TRBJ1-2; 10 bases agree with TRBD1. The germline CDR1 and CDR2 sequences are SGHDT and YYEEEE. The CDR3 covers 14 residues. Trimming removed 0 bases from V and 6 bases from J; junction bases left unmatched: 2. The CDR3 DNA sequence: TGTGCCAGCAGCTTGGTCGGGACAGGGGATGGCTACACCTTC. Translation: CASSLVGTGDGYTF.

The chain couples TRBV7-2 to TRBJ1-5; D remains unclear. Trimming left V 2 bases short and J 6 bases short, with 14 bases between. Looked up from germline, CDR1 is SGHTA and CDR2 is FQGNSA. The CDR3 extends over 15 amino acids. The CDR3, as DNA: TGTGCCAGCAGCTTACTTCTCGGTGGCGGTCAGCCCCAGCATTTT. This codes for CASSLLLGGGQPQHF. Full variable domain (outside the CDR3, taken from reference TRBV7-2 and TRBJ1-5): GAGVSQSPSNKVTEKGKDVELRCDPISGHTALYWYRQSLGQGLEFLIYFQGNSAPDKSGLPSDRFSAERTGGSVSTLTIQRTQQEDSAVYLCASSLLLGGGQPQHFGDGTRLSIL.

This chain connects TRBV12-1 to TRBJ2-6. TRBV12-1 is marked as a pseudogene. The CDR3 runs to 18 residues. The CDR3 nucleotides read TGTGCCAGCAGCAACGCAAGTCAGAAGGGCTCTGGGGCCAACGTCCTGACTTTC. It encodes CASSNASQKGSGANVLTF.